These 16 T cell receptor beta chains were all obtained from the same sample, sequenced in a study of blood T cell repertoires in COVID-19. Repertoires were generated with immunoSEQ multiplex PCR, while TCRdb's copy carries only in-frame clones and drops some. The sample shows around 140,000 clones, around nine tenths of them seen only once. Sequenced sample: peripheral blood. Receptors were obtained from a woman between 65 and 79 years old with COVID-19, enrolled during active disease.

The chain joins TRBV3-1 (or the pseudogene TRBV3-2) to TRBJ1-2, with TRBD1 matching over 10 bases. In germline, CDR1 is LGHDT, CDR2 YNNKEL (reference sequence). There are 15 residues in the CDR3. V was pared by 2 bases and J by 5 bases, with 5 bases of the junction left unmatched. For the CDR3, the DNA is TGTGCCAGCAGCCAACCCGGGACAGGGGTTTATGGCTACACCTTC. As protein: CASSQPGTGVYGYTF.

The V call is TRBV2, the J call TRBJ2-1; TRBD2 matches at 13 bases. CDR3 size: 14 residues. V shed 10 bases and J 10 bases; nucleotides not matched to a gene: 10. Germline CDR1 reads SNHLY; CDR2 reads FYNNEI. The CDR3 reads CAMNRGTSGDEQFF. CDR3 DNA: TGTGCCATGAACCGCGGGACTAGCGGGGACGAGCAGTTCTTC.

The V and J genes are TRBV19 and TRBJ1-4; D ambiguous. The CDR3 runs to 14 residues. Germline CDR1 LNHDA, CDR2 SQIVND (reference sequence). V dropped 1 base and J dropped 7 bases, with 10 bases sitting between them. The DNA for the CDR3 is TGTGCCAGTAGTATAGGGCCGTCGGGTGAAAAACTGTTTTTT. This sequence encodes CASSIGPSGEKLFF.

The rearrangement joins TRBV5-1 to TRBJ2-1; the D gene is possibly TRBD1 (5 bases). The V end was cut by 1 base, the J end by 8 bases, with 13 bases between. This CDR3 is 14 amino acids long. Germline CDR1 reads SGHRS; CDR2 reads YFSETQ. CDR3 nucleotides: TGCGCCAGCAGCTTGTCAGGGTTCTTCGATGAGCAGTTCTTC. As protein: CASSLSGFFDEQFF.

CDR3 residues: CASSLSYRGQNEQFF. CDR3 in DNA: TGTGCCAGCAGTTTATCGTACAGGGGGCAGAATGAGCAGTTCTTC. The chain couples TRBV28 to TRBJ2-1; TRBD1 aligns across 9 bases. J gave up 7 bases and V 1 base, and 5 bases lay outside the gene matches. The germline gives CDR1 MDHEN, CDR2 SYDVKM. The CDR3 consists of 15 residues.

This chain links TRBV5-5 with TRBJ1-1; D possibly corresponds to TRBD1 (5 bases). The CDR3 sequence is 13 residues long. Germline CDR1 SGHKS, CDR2 YYEKEE (reference sequence). V lost 3 bases, J lost 8 bases, and 14 bases lay in between. CDR3 nucleotide sequence: TGTGCCAGCAGCTCAGATTTAAACAGGGAAGCTTTCTTT. This codes for CASSSDLNREAFF.

The gene calls are TRBV2 and TRBJ1-2, with 7 bases aligning to TRBD1. Trimming at V came to 6 bases and at J to 6 bases, leaving 10 bases not matched to a gene. The CDR3 sequence is 14 residues long. Germline values: CDR1 SNHLY, CDR2 FYNNEI. CDR3 nucleotides: TGTGCCAGCAGACCCCCGGGACAGAAAAATGGCTACACCTTC. Amino acids: CASRPPGQKNGYTF.

The chain combines TRBV29-1 with TRBJ2-3; D is perhaps TRBD2 (7 bases). Germline loops: CDR1 SQVTM, CDR2 ANQGSEA. Between the trimmed V and J ends, which lost 4 bases and 4 bases, there was a span of 15 bases. The CDR3 covers 14 residues. The CDR3: CSVVGGAGADTQYF. CDR3 coding DNA: TGCAGCGTTGTGGGGGGGGCAGGAGCAGATACGCAGTATTTT.

The chain carries TRBV10-3 and TRBJ1-1; 8 nucleotides line up with TRBD1. Trimming at V came to 7 bases and at J to 1 base, leaving 5 bases not matched to a gene. The germline gives CDR1 ENHRY, CDR2 SYGVKD. The CDR3 covers 14 residues. The CDR3 loop reads CAITRTGTNTEAFF. The DNA for the CDR3 is TGTGCCATCACTAGGACAGGGACGAACACTGAAGCTTTCTTT.

The chain uses TRBV29-1 and TRBJ2-5; maybe TRBD1 (6 bases). CDR3 size: 12 residues. Germline lookup yields CDR1 SQVTM and CDR2 ANQGSEA. V was shortened by 6 bases and J by 3 bases, with 11 bases between the two germline ends. The CDR3 region is CSVLSGEETQYF. The CDR3 DNA reads TGCAGCGTCCTCTCAGGGGAAGAGACCCAGTACTTC. Supplemented by reference TRBV29-1 and TRBJ2-5, the full variable domain reads SAVISQKPSRDICQRGTSLTIQCQVDSQVTMMFWYRQQPGQSLTLIATANQGSEATYESGFVIDKFPISRPNLTFSTLTVSNMSPEDSSIYLCSVLSGEETQYFGPGTRLLVL.

The rearrangement joins TRBV7-2 to TRBJ1-3; perhaps TRBD1 as D (5 bases). Germline CDR1 is SGHTA and CDR2 is FQGNSA. The CDR3 has 17 residues. Trimming stripped 7 bases from V and 4 bases from J, with 23 bases between. The CDR3 reads CASTAPPRRAAGNTIYF. The CDR3 DNA follows: TGTGCCAGCACCGCCCCACCCCGCAGGGCGGCAGGAAACACCATATATTTT.

The chain employs TRBV11-2 and TRBJ2-5, with D perhaps TRBD2 (5 bases). V was cut by 1 base and J by 2 bases, with 11 bases left in between. Germline V lookup: CDR1 SGHAT, CDR2 FQNNGV. The CDR3 consists of 15 residues. This CDR3 is CASSLGSPGQETQYF. The CDR3 DNA follows: TGTGCCAGCAGCTTAGGTAGTCCGGGGCAAGAGACCCAGTACTTC.

The rearrangement joins TRBV11-2 to TRBJ2-5, with TRBD2 identical over 7 bases. CDR1 SGHAT and CDR2 FQNNGV come from the germline V gene. There are 16 residues in the CDR3. V shed 5 bases, J shed 5 bases, and the junction held 14 bases outside the gene matches. This CDR3 reads CASSNLPGGIGETQYF. The CDR3 bases are TGTGCCAGCAGCAACCTCCCGGGGGGAATAGGGGAGACCCAGTACTTC.

This sequence joins TRBV28 and TRBJ2-7; D possibly corresponds to TRBD1 (6 bases). Germline V gives CDR1 MDHEN, CDR2 SYDVKM. V was shortened by 6 bases and J by 1 base, with 16 bases between the two germline ends. This CDR3 has 15 residues. CDR3 sequence: CASSLPPGQSYEQYF. In DNA form, the CDR3 reads TGTGCCAGCAGCCTTCCTCCGGGACAATCCTACGAGCAGTACTTC.

The V call is TRBV30, the J call TRBJ1-1; D unresolved. The V end was cut by 0 bases, the J end by 6 bases, with 11 bases between. The CDR3 is 13 residues long. Germline loops: CDR1 GTSNPN, CDR2 SVGIG (reference sequence). CDR3 sequence reads: CAWSVTRVSEAFF. CDR3 bases: TGTGCCTGGAGTGTTACGAGAGTCTCTGAAGCTTTCTTT.

This chain connects TRBV29-1 to TRBJ2-5; 7 bases are a match to TRBD1. V shed 4 bases and J 3 bases; nucleotides not matched to a gene: 2. CDR3 length: 12 amino acids. Germline CDR1 is SQVTM and CDR2 is ANQGSEA. For the CDR3, the DNA is TGCAGCGTTGGACAGGGAGAAGAGACCCAGTACTTC. It yields the protein CSVGQGEETQYF.